The source of this T cell receptor (beta chain) is a study of control samples from healthy donors and cancer patients (dated by TCRdb to the early 2020s). This clone was observed a few times. Which antigen it targets is not known. No qualities accompany the bases; no much larger clone lies one base away. The CDR3 contains 10 residues, cysteine and phenylalanine counted. The DNA shown is the 30-base CDR3, in frame from base 1. The germline V gene yields SQVTM for CDR1 and ANQGSEA for CDR2. The trim is 4 bases for V and 8 bases for J, with a gap of 8 bases between the germline ends. The library was made by the immunoSEQ multiplex PCR assay. In its TCRdb copy, this immuneACCESS table keeps in-frame sequences only and misses some clones. Where compared with another copy, unresolved V genes explain less than half of these, and the others have no known cause. This sample lists about 63,000 clones; 65% to 90% were detected once. The ten largest clones represent about 5% of the sample.

This receptor was identified in a man between 35 and 55 years old in good health. The chain is made from TRBV29-1 and TRBJ1-2; possibly the D gene is TRBD1, per 5 matching bases. The sample was blood. The DNA reads TGCAGCGTTGGGGACGCCGGCTACACCTTC. Its protein is CSVGDAGYTF. Reference TRBV29-1 and TRBJ1-2 genes cover what lies past the CDR3, so the full variable domain is SAVISQKPSRDICQRGTSLTIQCQVDSQVTMMFWYRQQPGQSLTLIATANQGSEATYESGFVIDKFPISRPNLTFSTLTVSNMSPEDSSIYLCSVGDAGYTFGSGTRLTVV.